These 9 T cell receptor beta chains were all obtained from the same sample, sequenced in a study of Ad26.COV2.S vaccination and SARS-CoV-2 variants. Profiled with immunoSEQ multiplex PCR; TCRdb holds only in-frame clones, not every one. Of a few hundred thousand clones in the sample, 75% to 90% were seen once. Treatment described: approximately 18 received Ad26.COV2.S at low or high dose, single or two shots; roughly 5 received placebo; per-sample allocation not given. Sampling was performed 63 days after the first vaccine or placebo injection. The specimen was peripheral blood, collected in a trial of Ad26.COV2.S vaccine versus placebo. The receptors were sampled from a person aged 18 to 65 who received the Ad26.COV2.S COVID-19 vaccine or a placebo.

The chain carries TRBV5-6 and TRBJ1-5; TRBD1 aligns across 9 bases. The CDR3 is 17 amino acids. Trimming cost V 6 bases and J 0 bases; bases outside gene matches: 10. Germline-derived CDR1 and CDR2 are SGHDT and YYEEEE. The CDR3 sequence is CASTRGQGQYSNQPQHF. The CDR3 DNA follows: TGTGCCAGCACTAGGGGACAGGGACAATATAGCAATCAGCCCCAGCATTTT.

V gene TRBV28 combines with J gene TRBJ2-7; possible D gene TRBD1, 6 bases. Germline-derived CDR1 and CDR2 are MDHEN and SYDVKM. Between the trimmed V and J ends, which lost 6 bases and 7 bases, there was a span of 16 bases. CDR3 size: 13 residues. The CDR3 loop is CASSSTGMGEQYV. The CDR3 DNA reads as TGTGCCAGCAGCTCAACAGGGATGGGGGAGCAGTACGTC.

This clone was recorded only once. V gene TRBV4-3 combines with J gene TRBJ1-5; D uncertain. CDR1 and CDR2 (germline): LGHNA, YSLEER. The CDR3 loop spans 15 amino acids. V lost 1 base to trimming and J lost 6 bases, with 13 bases between them. The CDR3 bases are TGCGCCAGCAGCCAAGCGAGCGCCGGTGGTCAGCCCCAGCATTTT. Translation: CASSQASAGGQPQHF.

The rearrangement links TRBV7-2 to TRBJ1-1; TRBD1 matches at 10 bases. Germline CDR1 SGHTA, CDR2 FQGNSA. The CDR3 sequence is 14 residues long. Trimming removed 3 bases from V and 3 bases from J; junction bases left unmatched: 1. CDR3 DNA: TGTGCCAGCAGCTTGGGACAGGGGCACACTGAAGCTTTCTTT. This codes for CASSLGQGHTEAFF.

The V gene is TRBV28, the J gene TRBJ2-2, with 10 positions matching TRBD2. Germline values: CDR1 MDHEN, CDR2 SYDVKM. The CDR3 is made up of 15 amino acids. The V gene end was trimmed by 5 bases and the J gene end by 8 bases; junction bases not matched to a gene: 8. This CDR3 reads CASSLIAGGSGELFF. The CDR3 DNA follows: TGTGCCAGCAGTCTAATAGCGGGAGGATCGGGGGAGCTGTTTTTT.

The chain combines TRBV5-1 with TRBJ2-2; D is uncertain. CDR3 length: 14 amino acids. The V gene lost 6 bases and the J gene lost 0 bases, with 9 bases spanning the gap. Germline assignment: CDR1 SGHRS and CDR2 YFSETQ. The CDR3 loop is CASTDQANTGELFF. CDR3 bases: TGCGCCAGCACCGACCAAGCGAACACCGGGGAGCTGTTTTTT.

The V and J genes are TRBV3-1 (or the pseudogene TRBV3-2) and TRBJ1-1; D call uncertain. The CDR3 totals 15 residues. The ends were cut back, 1 base at V and 0 bases at J, with 9 bases in the middle. The germline V gene encodes CDR1 LGHDT and CDR2 YNNKEL (reference sequence). The CDR3 sequence: CASSQAAIMNTEAFF. The CDR3 DNA reads TGTGCCAGCAGCCAAGCGGCTATAATGAACACTGAAGCTTTCTTT.

The chain couples TRBV4-1 to TRBJ2-1, with a tentative D call TRBD2 (7 bases). Looked up from germline, CDR1 is MGHRA and CDR2 is YSYEKL. V gave up 6 bases and J gave up 8 bases, with 17 bases separating them. This CDR3 has 14 residues. This CDR3 is CASSAGGRFYEQFF. The CDR3 DNA is TGCGCCAGCAGTGCCGGGGGGCGCTTCTATGAGCAGTTCTTC.

The chain carries TRBV5-1 and TRBJ2-1; the D gene is possibly TRBD1 (6 bases). Trimming removed 2 bases at V and 8 bases at J, with 17 bases between. This CDR3 region has 15 residues. The germline CDR1 and CDR2 sequences are SGHRS and YFSETQ. CDR3 sequence: CASSFTGSLVDEQFF. The CDR3 DNA sequence: TGCGCCAGCAGCTTCACAGGGTCGCTAGTGGATGAGCAGTTCTTC.